What follows are 26 T cell receptor beta chains derived from one specimen sequenced in a study of intratumoral heterogeneity in liver cancer. TCRdb's table, derived via immunoSEQ multiplex PCR, lists solely in-frame clones and lacks some. The data hold 20,000 to 25,000 clones, with about two thirds observed a single time. This specimen consisted of tumor-adjacent normal tissue, obtained before any cancer treatment. The origin of the receptors is a woman in her 70s with hepatocellular carcinoma.

The chain has TRBV5-1 and TRBJ2-3; D possibly matches TRBD1 or TRBD2 (5 bases each). The length of the CDR3 is 15 residues. Germline values: CDR1 SGHRS, CDR2 YFSETQ. V was shortened by 4 bases and J by 8 bases, with 20 bases between the two germline ends. The CDR3 nucleotides are TGCGCCAGCAGCGTATCCGGGACCACTGAGGGTACGCAGTATTTT. Amino acids: CASSVSGTTEGTQYF.

The CDR3 protein is CASSLGTGREQYF. As DNA, the CDR3 is TGTGCCAGCAGTTTAGGGACAGGGCGCGAGCAGTACTTC. The J gene is TRBJ2-7, the V gene TRBV6-5; 9 nucleotides agree with TRBD1. Germline loops: CDR1 MNHEY, CDR2 SVGAGI. The ends lost 4 bases at V and 6 bases at J; junction bases unmatched: 4. The CDR3 sequence is 13 residues long.

The V call is TRBV29-1, the J call TRBJ2-1, with no clear D. Germline CDR1 and CDR2: SQVTM and ANQGSEA. Trimming stripped 2 bases from V and 3 bases from J, with 8 bases between. The CDR3 is 13 residues long. The DNA for the CDR3 is TGCAGCGTTGAATTAGGCAACTACAATGAGCAGTTCTTC. Its translation is CSVELGNYNEQFF.

The rearrangement uses TRBV7-9 and TRBJ2-4; D unclear. The V end was cut by 4 bases, the J end by 8 bases, with 9 bases between. This CDR3 contains 12 residues. Per germline, CDR1 SEHNR and CDR2 FQNEAQ (reference sequence). CDR3 nucleotides: TGTGCCAGCAGCTGGTTAGTTGACATTCAGTACTTC. Protein: CASSWLVDIQYF.

The V gene is TRBV28, the J gene TRBJ2-3; 9 nucleotides line up with TRBD2. Germline lookup yields CDR1 MDHEN and CDR2 SYDVKM. Trimming took 3 bases from V and 4 from J; bases not matched to a gene: 8. The CDR3 covers 16 residues. The CDR3 protein is CASSFSGSTLADTQYF. In nucleotides, the CDR3 is TGTGCCAGCAGTTTTAGCGGGAGTACTCTTGCAGATACGCAGTATTTT.

The chain couples TRBV28 to TRBJ2-7, with a possible D match to TRBD1 (5 bases). V was pared by 1 base and J by 3 bases, with 13 bases between. CDR3 length equals 15 residues. Germline V gene data show CDR1 as MDHEN and CDR2 as SYDVKM. CDR3 sequence (DNA): TGTGCCAGCAGTTTATTTCGGACAAGAAACTACGAGCAGTACTTC. It encodes CASSLFRTRNYEQYF.

The rearrangement joins TRBV28 to TRBJ1-1; the D is unclear. V was shortened by 8 bases and J by 0 bases, with 10 bases between the two germline ends. The germline V gene encodes CDR1 MDHEN and CDR2 SYDVKM. CDR3 length equals 13 residues. The CDR3 here is CASLTEMNTEAFF. The CDR3 DNA follows: TGTGCCAGCCTGACGGAAATGAACACTGAAGCTTTCTTT.

The V gene is TRBV30, the J gene TRBJ2-7, with 9 bases matching TRBD2. In germline, CDR1 is GTSNPN, CDR2 SVGIG (reference sequence). The CDR3 is made up of 14 amino acids. J gave up 3 bases and V 1 base, and 4 bases lay outside the gene matches. Here the CDR3 reads CAWSAIAGVYEQYF. CDR3 bases: TGTGCCTGGAGTGCGATAGCGGGAGTCTACGAGCAGTACTTC.

This clone was observed a handful of times. The chain employs TRBV28 and TRBJ2-7; a possible D gene is TRBD2 (5 bases). CDR3 size: 16 residues. The V and J ends lost 4 bases and 2 bases respectively, with 18 bases between them. Germline CDR1 is MDHEN and CDR2 is SYDVKM. CDR3 in DNA: TGTGCCAGCAGTTCGAGCCTGGCGGGCTTCACCTACGAGCAGTACTTC. Its translation is CASSSSLAGFTYEQYF.

The chain carries TRBV30 and TRBJ1-1; D remains unclear. Germline lookup yields CDR1 GTSNPN and CDR2 SVGIG (reference sequence). CDR3 length: 13 amino acids. V was pared by 3 bases and J by 5 bases, with 13 bases between. CDR3 bases: TGTGCCTGGAGGAAGAGGTTTCCTACTGAAGCTTTCTTT. Its translation: CAWRKRFPTEAFF.

The CDR3 spells CASSVGLTYGYTF. The CDR3 DNA reads TGTGCCAGCAGCGTAGGTCTGACTTATGGCTACACCTTC. The chain couples TRBV9 to TRBJ1-2; D is uncertain. The V end lost 0 bases, the J end lost 5 bases, and 8 bases lay between the germline ends. The CDR3 runs 13 residues. Germline V gene data show CDR1 as SGDLS and CDR2 as YYNGEE.

This clone has more than one count but fewer than ten. CDR3 sequence (DNA): TGTGCCAGCAGCTTCGGGACAGGTTCGGCTGGAAACACCATATATTTT. Amino acid sequence: CASSFGTGSAGNTIYF. This chain connects TRBV7-6 to TRBJ1-3, with 8 nucleotides matching TRBD1. Unmatched junction bases numbered 6, after V lost 3 bases and J lost 2 bases. The CDR3 length is 16 residues. The germline V gene has CDR1 SGHVS and CDR2 FNYEAQ. The variable domain in full, completed from reference TRBV7-6 and TRBJ1-3, reads GAGVSQSPRYKVTKRGQDVALRCDPISGHVSLYWYRQALGQGPEFLTYFNYEAQQDKSGLPNDRFSAERPEGSISTLTIQRTEQRDSAMYRCASSFGTGSAGNTIYFGEGSWLTVV.

The V and J genes are TRBV10-3 and TRBJ2-3; D may be TRBD2 (5 bases). The CDR3 totals 14 residues. V was shortened by 10 bases and J by 3 bases, with 17 bases between the two germline ends. Germline V CDR1 and CDR2: ENHRY, SYGVKD. The CDR3 DNA reads TGTGCCACCGCAAAAAACCGGGGAACAGATACGCAGTATTTT. This encodes CATAKNRGTDTQYF.

This chain links TRBV5-1 with TRBJ2-7; 7 bases are a match to TRBD1. Germline V gene data show CDR1 as SGHRS and CDR2 as YFSETQ. V dropped 0 bases and J dropped 4; count of bases not matched to a gene: 4. CDR3 length equals 14 residues. The CDR3 DNA sequence: TGCGCCAGCAGCTTGGGAGGGGGACAGTACGAGCAGTACTTC. Protein sequence: CASSLGGGQYEQYF. Full variable domain (missing parts from reference TRBV5-1 and TRBJ2-7): KAGVTQTPRYLIKTRGQQVTLSCSPISGHRSVSWYQQTPGQGLQFLFEYFSETQRNKGNFPGRFSGRQFSNSRSEMNVSTLELGDSALYLCASSLGGGQYEQYFGPGTRLTVT.

The chain combines TRBV15 with TRBJ2-3; possibly TRBD2 for D (5 bases). Germline V gene lookup returns CDR1 LNHNV and CDR2 YYDKDF (reference sequence). The CDR3 runs 15 residues. V dropped 5 bases and J dropped 1 base, with 13 bases sitting between them. The CDR3 loop reads CATSEADSGTDTQYF. DNA for the CDR3: TGTGCCACCAGCGAAGCGGATAGCGGCACAGATACGCAGTATTTT.

J is TRBJ2-3 and V is TRBV6-5; no clear D. Trimming cost V 8 bases and J 0 bases, with 9 bases left between them. The CDR3 runs to 13 residues. Per the germline V gene, CDR1 is MNHEY and CDR2 is SVGAGI. CDR3 nucleotide sequence: TGTGCCAGCGCGCAGCAGAGCACAGATACGCAGTATTTT. Protein product: CASAQQSTDTQYF.

This clone has just one count. V and J are TRBV16 and TRBJ2-1; the match to TRBD1 covers 8 bases. CDR3 length equals 15 residues. The germline CDR1 and CDR2 sequences are KGHSY and FQNENV. The V segment lost 0 bases and the J segment 5 bases; nucleotides outside the gene matches: 3. Written as DNA, the CDR3 is TGTGCCAGCAGCCAATCCCGGACAGGGAACAATGAGCAGTTCTTC. Its protein product is CASSQSRTGNNEQFF.

The rearrangement links TRBV6-5 to TRBJ1-1; the D gene is possibly TRBD1 (6 bases). Between the trimmed V and J ends, which lost 0 bases and 3 bases, there was a span of 11 bases. CDR1 is MNHEY and CDR2 is SVGAGI in the germline V gene. The CDR3 totals 15 residues. The CDR3 is CASSYSQGKDTEAFF. The CDR3 bases are TGTGCCAGCAGTTACTCCCAGGGGAAGGACACTGAAGCTTTCTTT.

The chain couples TRBV15 to TRBJ1-5; no definite D call. V was clipped by 6 bases and J by 2 bases, with 8 bases between them. The CDR3 spans 13 residues. Germline V gives CDR1 LNHNV, CDR2 YYDKDF (reference sequence). The CDR3 protein is CATSHPGNQPQHF. For the CDR3, the DNA is TGTGCCACCAGTCACCCTGGCAATCAGCCCCAGCATTTT.

V and J are TRBV15 and TRBJ1-1; no definite D call. This CDR3 has 14 amino acids. With 0 bases removed from V and 2 bases from J, the gap between germline ends came to 7 bases. Germline assignment: CDR1 LNHNV and CDR2 YYDKDF (reference sequence). The CDR3 reads CATSREGSNTEAFF. The CDR3 DNA reads TGTGCCACCAGCAGAGAAGGAAGTAACACTGAAGCTTTCTTT.

This sequence joins TRBV28 and TRBJ2-3; D remains ambiguous. The V end was cut by 4 bases, the J end by 3 bases, with 8 bases between. The germline gives CDR1 MDHEN, CDR2 SYDVKM. The CDR3 is 13 residues long. CDR3 loop: CASSSVGTDTQYF. The CDR3 DNA follows: TGTGCCAGCAGTTCGGTTGGGACAGATACGCAGTATTTT.

Only a few counts were recorded for this clone. The chain has TRBV19 and TRBJ1-2; D is unresolved. V was cut by 1 base and J by 0 bases, with 9 bases left in between. The CDR3 is 15 amino acids. Looked up from germline, CDR1 is LNHDA and CDR2 is SQIVND (reference sequence). This CDR3 reads CASSIVGLANYGYTF. CDR3 DNA: TGTGCCAGTAGTATAGTTGGCCTTGCTAACTATGGCTACACCTTC.

The chain joins TRBV7-8 to TRBJ1-1; D ambiguous. Germline CDR1 is SGHVS and CDR2 is FQNEAQ. V lost 5 bases and J 7 bases, leaving 11 bases between the germline ends. CDR3 length equals 12 residues. The CDR3 here is CASSPGRHEAFF. CDR3 coding DNA: TGTGCCAGCAGCCCTGGACGGCATGAAGCTTTCTTT.

Only a few counts were recorded for this clone. The chain has TRBV6-5 and TRBJ2-3, with TRBD2 matching 7 bases. Per the germline V gene, CDR1 is MNHEY and CDR2 is SVGAGI. Trimming removed 6 bases from V and 1 base from J; junction bases left unmatched: 4. The CDR3 covers 14 residues. The CDR3 here is CASRTSYGTDTQYF. As DNA, the CDR3 is TGTGCCAGCAGGACTAGCTATGGCACAGATACGCAGTATTTT.

The V and J genes are TRBV7-2 and TRBJ1-3; D perhaps matches TRBD1 (6 bases). Germline values: CDR1 SGHTA, CDR2 FQGNSA. The CDR3 totals 15 residues. V was pared by 5 bases and J by 4 bases, with 15 bases between. CDR3 sequence (DNA): TGTGCCAGCAGCCTCGGTGGGGGCTCCGGAAACACCATATATTTT. Residues: CASSLGGGSGNTIYF. The variable domain in full, with the rest retrieved from reference TRBV7-2 and TRBJ1-3, is GAGVSQSPSNKVTEKGKDVELRCDPISGHTALYWYRQSLGQGLEFLIYFQGNSAPDKSGLPSDRFSAERTGGSVSTLTIQRTQQEDSAVYLCASSLGGGSGNTIYFGEGSWLTVV.

The chain has TRBV18 and TRBJ1-6, with 7 nucleotides matching TRBD1. Germline CDR1 KGHSH, CDR2 LQKENI. V shed 6 bases and J 8 bases; nucleotides not matched to a gene: 10. The CDR3 consists of 15 residues. The chain's CDR3 is CASSDRPQGDSPLHF. The CDR3, as DNA: TGTGCCAGCTCGGACAGGCCACAAGGGGATTCACCCCTCCACTTT.